This T cell receptor beta chain was recovered during a study of blood T cell repertoires in COVID-19. Across the whole study: Spain, Italy and the United States supplied samples that represented acute and convalescent COVID-19. T cells, B-cell-depleted T cells, or PBMCs provided the cDNA or gDNA that served as material.

The CDR3 loop spans 12 amino acids. The germline CDR1 and CDR2 sequences are PRHDT and FYEKMQ (reference sequence). V dropped 3 bases and J dropped 6 bases, with 9 bases sitting between them. In the original processing: Nucleated cell number was recorded as an estimate derived from reference gene primer amplification. Clones were sequenced by immunoSEQ multiplex PCR, and TCRdb holds only the in-frame ones, with some missing. Clone size and V and J calls were adopted from that table, with D and trimming inferred from the DNA. This sample has roughly 40,000 clones, with roughly 90% found just once. The V call is TRBV13, the J call TRBJ2-7; D is possibly TRBD2 (5 bases). The specimen sequenced was peripheral blood. The receptor was isolated from a human donor in a cohort sampled during active COVID-19. Written as DNA, the CDR3 is TGTGCCAGCAGCTTGCGAGGAGGCGAGCAGTACTTC. Translation gives CASSLRGGEQYF.